This TCR beta chain was captured in a study of blood T cells in healthy people across ages. Study-wide context: Template-switching capture recovered about one barcoded beta molecule per two T cells.

It was with a sample-barcoded 5' primer and a J-beta primer mix that a second PCR of roughly 7 to 12 cycles was run. TCRdb recomputed calls from the 5' RACE reads with MiXCR, one row per CDR3 protein. The repertoire includes 1.5 million to 2 million distinct CDR3 sequences, about two fifths of them detected once, and roughly 23% sits in the top ten. General study results and limits: The fall in TCR beta diversity per million T cells was roughly linear with age. Shifts in expanded clonotypes may have been confounded by donor CMV status, which was unknown.

All donors came from Russia, were Caucasian and healthy, and spanned ages roughly 6 to 100. On this clonotype itself: Its antigen is not identified.

Deletions cut 4 bases from V and 4 bases from J, with 16 bases between. The CDR3 is 14 residues long. Germline CDR1 is SQVTM and CDR2 is ANQGSEA. Sequencing used blood. The J gene is TRBJ1-2, the V gene TRBV29-1, with D unresolved. This TCR was recovered from a human donor in good health. DNA for the CDR3: TGCAGCGTTGTTTACGGCACCAACGTCTATGGCTACACCTTC. Protein sequence: CSVVYGTNVYGYTF.